These 12 T cell receptor beta chains were sequenced from one sample in a study of human T cells and chemical hapten exposure. One entry per CDR3 protein, called by TCRdb with MiXCR from the RACE reads. The table records 40,000 to 60,000 distinct CDR3 sequences, 9.3% of them present only once. This sample's time point: patch test 1, 2 weeks after DPC sensitization. The treatment here: therapeutic diphenylcyclopropenone sensitization with weekly scalp DPC. Sequenced material: whole blood, taken in connection with sensitization to the hapten diphenylcyclopropenone (DPC). The receptor set was obtained from a woman in her forties or fifties with alopecia areata. Some clones in this sample may be carry-over from other donors' samples.

This clonotype appeared many times. The J gene is TRBJ2-5, the V gene TRBV19, with D perhaps matching TRBD2 (6 bases). CDR3 size: 12 residues. The V gene lost 9 bases and the J gene lost 1 base, with 9 bases spanning the gap. CDR1 and CDR2 from the germline V gene are LNHDA and SQIVND (reference sequence). The CDR3 is CASSGVQETQYF. The CDR3 DNA is TGTGCCAGCTCGGGGGTCCAAGAGACCCAGTACTTC.

The sample holds many counts of this clonotype. The chain links TRBV18 to TRBJ2-7, with D perhaps being TRBD1 or TRBD2 (5 bases each). The V gene lost 1 base and the J gene lost 11 bases, with 15 bases spanning the gap. The CDR3 is 13 residues long. Germline V gene data show CDR1 as KGHSH and CDR2 as LQKENI. CDR3 amino acids: CASSPLNGGEEYF. CDR3 in DNA: TGTGCCAGCTCACCACTTAATGGGGGAGAGGAGTACTTC.

This clonotype was seen many times. Written as DNA, the CDR3 is TGTGCCAGCAGCTTAGGGTTTGGACAGGGCTCCTACAATGAGCAGTTCTTC. It translates to CASSLGFGQGSYNEQFF. This chain uses TRBV7-2 with TRBJ2-1; TRBD1 matches 8 bases. Germline V lookup: CDR1 SGHTA, CDR2 FQGNSA. The CDR3 has 17 amino acids. After removal of 1 base from V and 0 bases from J, the junction contained 5 bases not matched to a gene.

At least ten counts were recorded for this clonotype. The chain is built from TRBV7-6 and TRBJ1-5; D remains ambiguous. CDR3 length: 13 amino acids. CDR1 is SGHVS, CDR2 FNYEAQ, per germline. V was clipped by 5 bases and J by 4 bases, with 9 bases between them. The CDR3 region is CASSLSVNQPQHF. CDR3 nucleotides: TGTGCCAGCAGCCTTAGCGTAAATCAGCCCCAGCATTTT.

The V call is TRBV10-3, the J call TRBJ1-2; D unresolved. The CDR3 extends over 14 amino acids. Trimming took off 3 bases at V and 4 bases at J, with 12 bases between the two ends. CDR1 ENHRY and CDR2 SYGVKD come from the germline V gene. CDR3 DNA: TGTGCCATCAGTGACTCTGGCAGCCCCTATGGCTACACCTTC. Residues: CAISDSGSPYGYTF.

The chain carries TRBV6-6 and TRBJ1-1; possible D gene TRBD1, 6 bases. The CDR3 runs to 12 residues. Germline-derived CDR1 and CDR2 are MNHNY and SVGAGI (reference sequence). V lost 7 bases to trimming and J lost 3 bases, with 9 bases between them. The CDR3: CASNTGYTEAFF. In DNA form, the CDR3 reads TGTGCCAGCAATACAGGGTACACTGAAGCTTTCTTT.

This clonotype was picked up a small number of times. This chain links TRBV19 with TRBJ2-7; a weak D match, TRBD2 (5 bases). The germline V gene encodes CDR1 LNHDA and CDR2 SQIVND (reference sequence). The V end was cut by 3 bases, the J end by 1 base, with 7 bases between. The CDR3 has 13 residues. For the CDR3, the DNA is TGTGCCAGTAGTATCGGGATGTCCTACGAGCAGTACTTC. It is translated as CASSIGMSYEQYF.

This clonotype was seen ten or more times. J is TRBJ1-1 and V is TRBV18; 7 bases are a match to TRBD1. J was trimmed by 9 bases and V by 2 bases; bases with no gene match: 3. The CDR3 extends over 12 amino acids. The germline V gene has CDR1 KGHSH and CDR2 LQKENI. The CDR3 DNA sequence: TGTGCCAGCTCACCATCGGACAGGCAAGCTTTCTTT. Amino acids: CASSPSDRQAFF.

The chain carries TRBV19 and TRBJ2-6; D could derive from TRBD1 or TRBD2 (6 bases each). Trimming stripped 6 bases from V and 2 bases from J, with 20 bases between. In germline, CDR1 is LNHDA, CDR2 SQIVND (reference sequence). The CDR3 contains 18 residues. The CDR3 nucleotides are TGTGCCAGTAGGGAGGGGGGCCTGATAATTGCTGGGGCCAACGTCCTGACTTTC. Its protein is CASREGGLIIAGANVLTF. Full variable domain (outside the CDR3, taken from reference TRBV19 and TRBJ2-6): DGGITQSPKYLFRKEGQNVTLSCEQNLNHDAMYWYRQDPGQGLRLIYYSQIVNDFQKGDIAEGYSVSREKKESFPLTVTSAQKNPTAFYLCASREGGLIIAGANVLTFGAGSRLTVL.

The chain links TRBV18 to TRBJ1-1; possibly TRBD1 for D (5 bases). V was cut by 6 bases and J by 1 base, with 9 bases left in between. The CDR3 covers 13 residues. CDR1 is KGHSH and CDR2 is LQKENI in the germline V gene. This chain's CDR3 is CASSDSENTEAFF. In DNA, the CDR3 is TGTGCCAGCTCCGACAGCGAGAACACTGAAGCTTTCTTT.

This clonotype came up many times. The chain combines TRBV21-1 with TRBJ2-1; the table names TRBD2, a call not compared with the DNA. TRBV21-1 is a pseudogene segment. The CDR3 covers 16 residues. CDR3 loop: CASSKVTGGPIDEQFF. CDR3 nucleotide sequence: TGTGCCAGCAGCAAAGTTACGGGAGGGCCGATTGATGAGCAGTTCTTC.

This clonotype was counted ten times or more. The genes are TRBV6-1 and TRBJ2-7, with D tentatively TRBD1 (5 bases). The CDR3 has 12 amino acids. Trimming pared 4 bases from V and 6 bases from J, leaving 10 bases between. The germline V gene encodes CDR1 MNHNS and CDR2 SASEGT. The chain's CDR3 is CASSVERGEQYF. The CDR3 DNA is TGTGCCAGCAGTGTAGAAAGGGGCGAGCAGTACTTC.